The 26 T cell receptor beta chains in this list originate from one sample, sequenced in a study of shared clonotypes between healthy human individuals. Measured with immunoSEQ multiplex PCR; TCRdb has only the in-frame clones, and not every one. The sample has around 2.5 million clones; 93% are singletons. The specimen was naive CD4+ T cells from PBMCs. Stated subset: CD45RA+ positively selected. These receptor sequences come from a man aged 18-30 years in good health. Some clones in this sample may be carry-over from other donors' samples.

This clone was detected only once. The same CDR3 arises from other DNA sequences in this sample as well. This sequence joins TRBV25-1 and TRBJ2-1, with 8 bases fitting TRBD2. Trimming cost V 4 bases and J 1 base; bases outside gene matches: 3. CDR1 is MGHDK, CDR2 SYGVNS, per germline. The CDR3 has 15 residues. The CDR3 DNA follows: TGTGCCAGCAGTGTAAGCGGGGGATCCTACAATGAGCAGTTCTTC. This gives the protein CASSVSGGSYNEQFF. Drawing the rest from reference TRBV25-1 and TRBJ2-1, the complete variable domain is EADIYQTPRYLVIGTGKKITLECSQTMGHDKMYWYQQDPGMELHLIHYSYGVNSTEKGDLSSESTVSRIRTEHFPLTLESARPSHTSQYLCASSVSGGSYNEQFFGPGTRLTVL.

The V and J genes are TRBV7-2 and TRBJ1-5; D possibly corresponds to TRBD1 (6 bases). The CDR3 consists of 15 residues. Germline CDR1 reads SGHTA; CDR2 reads FQGNSA. V lost 1 base and J lost 7, with 14 bases in between. For the CDR3, the DNA is TGTGCCAGCAGCTTAGGTCACAGGGCCCCACAGCCCCAGCATTTT. The encoded protein is CASSLGHRAPQPQHF.

CDR3 sequence: CASPKGGTGELFF. Here the CDR3 DNA reads TGTGCCTCACCCAAAGGGGGGACCGGGGAGCTGTTTTTT. V and J are TRBV30 and TRBJ2-2; either TRBD1 or TRBD2 may fit D (6 bases each). The germline V gene has CDR1 GTSNPN and CDR2 SVGIG (reference sequence). Trimming left V 7 bases short and J 5 bases short, with 14 bases between. The CDR3 length is 13 residues.

This chain connects TRBV7-7 to TRBJ1-1, with D unclear. The CDR3 runs to 13 residues. The ends were cut back, 0 bases at V and 1 base at J, with 3 bases in the middle. The germline V gene has CDR1 SSHAT and CDR2 FNYEAQ (reference sequence). CDR3 sequence (DNA): TGTGCCAGCAGCTTAGCGGAGAACACTGAAGCTTTCTTT. Residues: CASSLAENTEAFF.

This chain joins TRBV7-2 and TRBJ2-3; 8 positions agree with TRBD2. Germline CDR1 reads SGHTA; CDR2 reads FQGNSA. This CDR3 is built from 13 residues. The trim removed 4 bases at V and 6 bases at J, leaving 3 bases unmatched. CDR3 coding DNA: TGTGCCAGCAGCTCTCGCGGGAGGGATACGCAGTATTTT. Protein: CASSSRGRDTQYF. The full variable domain, its missing parts supplied by reference TRBV7-2 and TRBJ2-3, is GAGVSQSPSNKVTEKGKDVELRCDPISGHTALYWYRQSLGQGLEFLIYFQGNSAPDKSGLPSDRFSAERTGGSVSTLTIQRTQQEDSAVYLCASSSRGRDTQYFGPGTRLTVL.

The chain carries TRBV30 and TRBJ2-7, with 10 nucleotides matching TRBD2. The CDR3 sequence is 13 residues long. Germline V gives CDR1 GTSNPN, CDR2 SVGIG (reference sequence). Trimming took 2 bases from V and 10 from J; bases not matched to a gene: 8. DNA of the CDR3: TGTGCCTGGAGTTTTTCTAGCGGGAGCCTCCAGTACTTC. This codes for CAWSFSSGSLQYF.

The V call is TRBV29-1, the J call TRBJ2-3; D gene unclear. This CDR3 comprises 13 residues. V lost 8 bases, J lost 2 bases, and 14 bases lay in between. Per the germline V gene, CDR1 is SQVTM and CDR2 is ANQGSEA. Here the CDR3 reads CSPLRSYTDTQYF. DNA of the CDR3: TGCAGCCCCCTCCGCTCCTACACAGATACGCAGTATTTT.

The chain uses TRBV4-3 and TRBJ2-3; D gene unclear. The V end lost 4 bases, the J end lost 8 bases, and 22 bases lay between the germline ends. This CDR3 region has 16 residues. Per the germline V gene, CDR1 is LGHNA and CDR2 is YSLEER. The CDR3 loop reads CASSPKIGPSGGTQYF. The DNA for the CDR3 is TGCGCCAGCAGCCCAAAGATCGGACCCTCAGGCGGTACGCAGTATTTT.

The gene calls are TRBV14 and TRBJ2-7; weak D call: TRBD1 (5 bases). CDR1 is SGHDN and CDR2 is FVKESK in the germline V gene. This CDR3 has 15 amino acids. Between the trimmed V and J ends, which lost 0 bases and 4 bases, there was a span of 13 bases. For the CDR3, the DNA is TGTGCCAGCAGCCAAGAACCAGGGAAAACGTACGAGCAGTACTTC. It yields the protein CASSQEPGKTYEQYF.

This sequence joins TRBV7-6 and TRBJ1-3; weak D call: TRBD1 (6 bases). CDR1 is SGHVS, CDR2 FNYEAQ, per germline. The length of the CDR3 is 17 residues. Trimming removed 0 bases at V and 0 bases at J, with 12 bases between. This chain's CDR3 is CASSLAPTGSSGNTIYF. CDR3 DNA sequence: TGTGCCAGCAGCTTAGCGCCCACAGGGTCCTCTGGAAACACCATATATTTT.

The J gene is TRBJ1-5, the V gene TRBV30; TRBD1 matches at 10 bases. The length of the CDR3 is 14 residues. Trimming at V came to 3 bases and at J to 6 bases, leaving 5 bases not matched to a gene. CDR1 is GTSNPN and CDR2 is SVGIG in the germline V gene (reference sequence). The CDR3 nucleotides read TGTGCCTGGAGCCCGGGACAGGGGCCTCAGCCCCAGCATTTT. This sequence encodes CAWSPGQGPQPQHF. The variable domain in full, with the rest retrieved from reference TRBV30 and TRBJ1-5, is SQTIHQWPATLVQPVGSPLSLECTVEGTSNPNLYWYRQAAGRGLQLLFYSVGIGQISSEVPQNLSASRPQDRQFILSSKKLLLSDSGFYLCAWSPGQGPQPQHFGDGTRLSIL.

The V and J genes are TRBV18 and TRBJ2-1, with TRBD1 matching over 7 bases. CDR1 KGHSH and CDR2 LQKENI come from the germline V gene. The CDR3 covers 16 residues. The ends lost 1 base at V and 6 bases at J; junction bases unmatched: 9. The CDR3 loop is CASSPLRAGGTNEQFF. The CDR3 DNA follows: TGTGCCAGCTCACCACTTAGAGCAGGGGGAACCAATGAGCAGTTCTTC.

This clone was observed a single time. The chain is built from TRBV7-2 and TRBJ1-1; D not resolved. CDR1 and CDR2 (germline): SGHTA, FQGNSA. The V end was cut by 3 bases, the J end by 10 bases, with 12 bases between. The CDR3 covers 12 residues. In nucleotides, the CDR3 is TGTGCCAGCAGCTTCCTTGATCGTGGAGCTTTCTTT. Its protein product is CASSFLDRGAFF.

V is TRBV7-3 and J is TRBJ2-1, with TRBD2 identical over 8 bases. This CDR3 has 18 residues. With 3 bases clipped from V and 1 base from J, the junction kept 11 bases outside the gene matches. Germline V CDR1 and CDR2: SGHTA, FQGTGA. The DNA for the CDR3 is TGTGCCAGCAGCTTTGGTCCTAGCGGGTTTGGGTCCTACAATGAGCAGTTCTTC. It translates to CASSFGPSGFGSYNEQFF.

The genes are TRBV4-2 and TRBJ2-3; a weak D match, TRBD2 (6 bases). The CDR3 contains 14 residues. Germline loops: CDR1 LGHNA, CDR2 YNFKEQ. V was clipped by 5 bases and J by 10 bases, with 19 bases between them. CDR3 in amino acids: CASSSEALPGAQYF. CDR3 DNA: TGTGCCAGCAGCTCCGAGGCCCTCCCGGGGGCGCAGTATTTT.

The chain employs TRBV18 and TRBJ1-1; 8 bases align to TRBD1. Losses at the gene ends were 4 bases for V and 7 bases for J; bases not matched to a gene: 11. The CDR3 runs to 15 residues. Germline CDR1 is KGHSH and CDR2 is LQKENI. CDR3 amino acids: CASSLQGGQVIEAFF. As DNA, the CDR3 is TGTGCCAGCTCACTCCAGGGGGGACAGGTGATTGAAGCTTTCTTT. Together with reference TRBV18 and TRBJ1-1, the CDR3 gives the full variable domain: NAGVMQNPRHLVRRRGQEARLRCSPMKGHSHVYWYRQLPEEGLKFMVYLQKENIIDESGMPKERFSAEFPKEGPSILRIQQVVRGDSAAYFCASSLQGGQVIEAFFGQGTRLTVV.

The chain has TRBV29-1 and TRBJ2-5, with D possibly called TRBD1 or TRBD2 (5 bases each). The CDR3 totals 14 residues. Germline CDR1 SQVTM, CDR2 ANQGSEA. Between the trimmed V and J ends, which lost 0 bases and 5 bases, there was a span of 13 bases. CDR3: CSVEERGARETQYF. CDR3 sequence (DNA): TGCAGCGTTGAAGAGAGGGGTGCTCGGGAGACCCAGTACTTC.

The chain has TRBV7-9 and TRBJ1-3; D is perhaps TRBD1 (6 bases). The V and J ends lost 11 bases and 4 bases respectively, with 21 bases between them. CDR3 length equals 15 residues. Germline CDR1 SEHNR, CDR2 FQNEAQ (reference sequence). This CDR3 is CALSGAGLTGNTIYF. The CDR3 DNA reads TGTGCCCTATCGGGGGCAGGGCTAACAGGAAACACCATATATTTT.

The chain uses TRBV5-1 and TRBJ2-3; 9 bases align to TRBD1. The CDR3 runs 15 residues. Germline V gene lookup returns CDR1 SGHRS and CDR2 YFSETQ. J gave up 3 bases and V 4 bases, and 6 bases lay outside the gene matches. CDR3 nucleotides: TGCGCCAGCAGCCCGAGGGACAGGGCGACAGATACGCAGTATTTT. Its protein product is CASSPRDRATDTQYF.

The rearrangement uses TRBV19 and TRBJ2-1; 7 bases match TRBD2. The CDR3 totals 16 residues. Unmatched junction bases numbered 7, after V lost 5 bases and J lost 0 bases. In germline, CDR1 is LNHDA, CDR2 SQIVND (reference sequence). The CDR3 DNA sequence: TGTGCCAGTAGTCCTTGGGAGGGAAGCTCCTACAATGAGCAGTTCTTC. Translating gives CASSPWEGSSYNEQFF.

CDR3 sequence (DNA): TGTGCCAGCAGCCCAGTGGCGGGGGCGAATTACGAGCAGTACTTC. Translating it yields CASSPVAGANYEQYF. V is TRBV7-9 and J is TRBJ2-7; the D gene is possibly TRBD2 (7 bases). Per germline, CDR1 SEHNR and CDR2 FQNEAQ (reference sequence). The CDR3 has 15 amino acids. The V end lost 5 bases, the J end lost 4 bases, and 18 bases lay between the germline ends.

This chain uses TRBV28 with TRBJ2-3; D is undetermined. The germline gives CDR1 MDHEN, CDR2 SYDVKM. This CDR3 is built from 15 residues. The germline V and J ends were trimmed by 7 bases and 0 bases, with 14 bases remaining between them. CDR3 DNA: TGTGCCAGCACCCCTAGGGTCGGTAGCACAGATACGCAGTATTTT. Amino acids: CASTPRVGSTDTQYF.

This chain joins TRBV5-4 and TRBJ2-5, with TRBD2 identical over 10 bases. V was clipped by 3 bases and J by 4 bases; unmatched bases: 3. Germline values: CDR1 SGHNT, CDR2 YYREEE (reference sequence). CDR3 length equals 14 residues. CDR3 nucleotides: TGTGCCAGCAGCTCGGGACTAGCGTCAGAGACCCAGTACTTC. Translating it yields CASSSGLASETQYF.

The DNA for the CDR3 is TGTGCCGCTACCCGGGACAGGGGCTCCCAAGAGACCCAGTACTTC. It encodes CAATRDRGSQETQYF. The gene calls are TRBV2 and TRBJ2-5; TRBD1 matches 10 bases. Germline V gives CDR1 SNHLY, CDR2 FYNNEI. V lost 11 bases to trimming and J lost 1 base; unmatched junction nucleotides: 10. The CDR3 runs to 15 residues. The whole variable domain, remainder taken from reference TRBV2 and TRBJ2-5, is EPEVTQTPSHQVTQMGQEVILRCVPISNHLYFYWYRQILGQKVEFLVSFYNNEISEKSEIFDDQFSVERPDGSNFTLKIRSTKLEDSAMYFCAATRDRGSQETQYFGPGTRLLVL.

The rearrangement joins TRBV29-1 to TRBJ2-7, with D perhaps matching TRBD1 (7 bases). There are 14 residues in the CDR3. V was shortened by 5 bases and J by 4 bases, with 18 bases between the two germline ends. The germline gives CDR1 SQVTM, CDR2 ANQGSEA. This chain's CDR3 is CSVTGTQGGYEQYF. DNA of the CDR3: TGCAGCGTTACCGGGACCCAGGGGGGATACGAGCAGTACTTC.

This rearrangement joins TRBV6-6 to TRBJ2-5; D not certain. The germline CDR1 and CDR2 sequences are MNHNY and SVGAGI (reference sequence). This CDR3 comprises 14 residues. The V and J ends lost 1 base and 5 bases respectively, with 11 bases between them. CDR3: CASSYYNPGETQYF. For the CDR3, the DNA is TGTGCCAGCAGTTACTATAATCCCGGGGAGACCCAGTACTTC.